This T cell receptor (beta chain) comes out of a study of T cells in Graves' hyperthyroidism and ophthalmopathy. The germline V gene encodes CDR1 SGHAT and CDR2 FQNNGV. Trimming stripped 7 bases from V and 0 bases from J, with 13 bases between. The CDR3 totals 15 residues. Regions amplified from RNA transcripts were the TCR beta CDR3 regions. RT-PCR in the first round (using the HTBI primer set) targeted the TCR CDR3. TCRdb processed the multiplex PCR reads anew with MiXCR; each CDR3 protein has one entry. The data show about 360,000 distinct CDR3 sequences, about 13% seen once. This clonotype showed up just a few times.

Sequences were obtained from blood. The V gene is TRBV11-2, the J gene TRBJ2-1; D may be TRBD2 (5 bases). The sequence derives from a woman between 18 and 29 years old with Graves' hyperthyroidism. DNA of the CDR3: TGTGCCAGCACCGAACGGGAACTCTCCTACAATGAGCAGTTCTTC. This translates into CASTERELSYNEQFF.